Sequencing of this T cell receptor beta chain was carried out in a study of blood T cell repertoires in COVID-19. Study background: The United States, Italy and Spain were the sources of the acute and convalescent COVID-19 samples. The analysed material was cDNA or gDNA that came from T cells, B-cell-depleted T cells, or PBMCs.

As originally analysed: Amplifying reference gene primers gave estimates of nucleated cell counts. Only in-frame clones appear in the TCRdb table, and some are missing; sequencing was by immunoSEQ multiplex PCR. V and J calls and clone size follow that table, whereas D and trimming were derived from the DNA. The sample includes tens of thousands of clones, approximately 84% seen only once; the top ten take less than 45%. Trimming at V came to 6 bases and at J to 6 bases, leaving 1 base not matched to a gene. The CDR3 length is 11 residues. In germline, CDR1 is MDHEN, CDR2 SYDVKM. This TCR was sampled from a man between 65 and 85 years old with acute or convalescent COVID-19. The chain employs TRBV28 and TRBJ1-1; 7 bases are shared with TRBD1. What was sequenced was peripheral blood. The DNA of the CDR3 is TGTGCCAGCAGGGGACAGCCTGAAGCTTTCTTT. Translating it yields CASRGQPEAFF.